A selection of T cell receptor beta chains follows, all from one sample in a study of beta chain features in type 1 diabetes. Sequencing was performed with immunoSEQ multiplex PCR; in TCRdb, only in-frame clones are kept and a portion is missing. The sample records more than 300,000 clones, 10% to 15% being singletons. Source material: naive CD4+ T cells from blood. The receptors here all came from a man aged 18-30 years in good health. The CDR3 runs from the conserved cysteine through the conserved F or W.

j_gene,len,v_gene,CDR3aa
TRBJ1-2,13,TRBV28,CASASGQNYGYTF
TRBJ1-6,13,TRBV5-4,CASSLNSGSLPHF
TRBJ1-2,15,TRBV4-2,CASSQEDSANYGYTF
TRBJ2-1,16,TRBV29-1,CSVERVAGGVNNEQFF
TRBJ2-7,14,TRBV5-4,CASSPRQGTHEQYF
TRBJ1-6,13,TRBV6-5,CASSGQGDSPLHF
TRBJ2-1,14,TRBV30,CAWTPLAIMHEQFF
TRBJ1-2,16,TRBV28,CASITNRRAWGSGYTF
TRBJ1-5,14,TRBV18,CASVLDRGNQPQHF
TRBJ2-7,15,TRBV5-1,CASSGLAGASYEQYF
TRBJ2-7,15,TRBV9,CASSPSGSGRYEQYF
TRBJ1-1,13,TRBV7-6,CASSRGEYTEAFF
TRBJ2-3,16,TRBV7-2,CASSTGLAGLTDTQYF
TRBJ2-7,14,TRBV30,CAWRERGYSYEQYF
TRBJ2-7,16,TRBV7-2,CASSRRTSDNPYEQYF
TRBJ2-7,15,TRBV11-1,CASSLAGTGAYEQYF
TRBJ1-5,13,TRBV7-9,CASSLREYQPQHF
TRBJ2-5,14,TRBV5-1,CASSLVSGQETQYF
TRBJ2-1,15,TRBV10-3,CAITDELAVYNEQFF
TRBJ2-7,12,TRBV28,CASRTGSGEQYF
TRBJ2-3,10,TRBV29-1,CSVEVDTQYF
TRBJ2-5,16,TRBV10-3,CAISENPSGGGSEQYF
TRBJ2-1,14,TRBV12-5,CASGPGTSGNEQFF